These 29 T cell receptor beta chains were all obtained from the same sample, sequenced in a study of blood T cell repertoires in COVID-19. The assay was immunoSEQ multiplex PCR, and TCRdb's table has in-frame clones only and misses some. Of about 190,000 clones listed, around four fifths are singletons. Sequenced: peripheral blood. The receptors were sampled from a man in his fifties or sixties with active or convalescent COVID-19.

V usage is TRBV5-1 and J usage is TRBJ2-3, with 12 bases fitting TRBD2. The trim removed 3 bases at V and 2 bases at J, leaving 4 bases unmatched. This CDR3 is 16 amino acids long. Germline CDR1 reads SGHRS; CDR2 reads YFSETQ. CDR3 sequence (DNA): TGCGCCAGCAGCTCTAGCGGGAGGGCCGCCACAGATACGCAGTATTTT. Encoded protein: CASSSSGRAATDTQYF.

The chain has TRBV9 and TRBJ2-7; 7 bases line up with TRBD1. J gave up 2 bases and V 0 bases, and 5 bases lay outside the gene matches. This CDR3 is built from 15 residues. Germline CDR1 reads SGDLS; CDR2 reads YYNGEE. CDR3 in DNA: TGTGCCAGCAGCGTAGGGGGGACAGCCACCTACGAGCAGTACTTC. Translating it yields CASSVGGTATYEQYF.

V is TRBV6-5 and J is TRBJ2-5; 10 nucleotides line up with TRBD2. This CDR3 spans 15 amino acids. V was clipped by 8 bases and J by 3 bases; unmatched bases: 9. Germline V lookup: CDR1 MNHEY, CDR2 SVGAGI. The CDR3 DNA follows: TGTGCCAGCTCGCCTAGCGGGGGTCAGAAAGAGACCCAGTACTTC. This sequence encodes CASSPSGGQKETQYF.

The sample holds one count of this clone. The chain employs TRBV29-1 and TRBJ1-4, with a weak D call TRBD1 (6 bases). V lost 4 bases to trimming and J lost 7 bases, with 19 bases between them. Germline V gives CDR1 SQVTM, CDR2 ANQGSEA. This CDR3 region has 15 residues. The CDR3 DNA reads TGCAGCGTTGGGACAGACTCTTGGGGCGGTGAAAAACTGTTTTTT. Its translation is CSVGTDSWGGEKLFF.

The CDR3: CASGSVYGYTF. DNA of the CDR3: TGTGCCAGCGGGAGTGTCTATGGCTACACCTTC. The genes are TRBV7-6 and TRBJ1-2; D gene unclear. The CDR3 extends over 11 amino acids. Germline V gene lookup returns CDR1 SGHVS and CDR2 FNYEAQ. V was clipped by 8 bases and J by 4 bases, with 8 bases between them.

CDR3 protein: CATSRARFPYNEQFF. The CDR3 nucleotides read TGTGCCACCAGCAGAGCCCGTTTCCCGTACAATGAGCAGTTCTTC. The genes are TRBV15 and TRBJ2-1; D ambiguous. The V gene lost 1 base and the J gene lost 4 bases, with 11 bases spanning the gap. Germline V gives CDR1 LNHNV, CDR2 YYDKDF (reference sequence). The CDR3 runs to 15 residues.

The CDR3 region has the DNA TGTGCCAGCAGCCAAGAGGCCTCCCTAGCGGGAACTTCGGGGGCCAAAAACATTCAGTACTTC. This sequence encodes CASSQEASLAGTSGAKNIQYF. This rearrangement joins TRBV3-1 (or the pseudogene TRBV3-2) to TRBJ2-4; 9 nucleotides line up with TRBD2. CDR3 size: 21 residues. With V trimmed by 0 bases and J by 1 base, 16 bases remained unmatched. Germline V lookup: CDR1 LGHDT, CDR2 YNNKEL (reference sequence).

This clone was detected only once. This chain joins TRBV5-1 and TRBJ2-7, with 9 positions matching TRBD1. Unmatched junction bases numbered 6, after V lost 4 bases and J lost 4 bases. Germline V gene data show CDR1 as SGHRS and CDR2 as YFSETQ. The CDR3 contains 14 residues. This CDR3 reads CASSRTGQGYEQYF. In DNA, the CDR3 is TGCGCCAGCAGCAGGACGGGACAGGGTTACGAGCAGTACTTC. The variable domain in full, completed from reference TRBV5-1 and TRBJ2-7, reads KAGVTQTPRYLIKTRGQQVTLSCSPISGHRSVSWYQQTPGQGLQFLFEYFSETQRNKGNFPGRFSGRQFSNSRSEMNVSTLELGDSALYLCASSRTGQGYEQYFGPGTRLTVT.

CDR3 protein: CACQSGLHLYGYTF. CDR3 sequence (DNA): TGTGCCTGCCAATCGGGACTGCACCTCTATGGCTACACCTTC. The chain couples TRBV30 to TRBJ1-2; D is possibly TRBD1 (5 bases). The CDR3 extends over 14 amino acids. Germline V gene lookup returns CDR1 GTSNPN and CDR2 SVGIG (reference sequence). V was cut by 6 bases and J by 4 bases, with 18 bases left in between.

The chain employs TRBV10-3 and TRBJ2-3; no firm D call. Looked up from germline, CDR1 is ENHRY and CDR2 is SYGVKD. Trimming took off 0 bases at V and 2 bases at J, with 9 bases between the two ends. The CDR3 is 15 residues long. CDR3 sequence (DNA): TGTGCCATCAGTGAGTCGAACAGCAACACAGATACGCAGTATTTT. This sequence encodes CAISESNSNTDTQYF.

The chain has TRBV7-9 and TRBJ2-3; D call uncertain. The CDR3 length is 14 residues. V shed 5 bases and J shed 2 bases, with 11 bases lying between them. CDR1 and CDR2 from the germline V gene are SEHNR and FQNEAQ (reference sequence). CDR3 sequence: CASSKDTVTDTQYF. DNA for the CDR3: TGTGCCAGCAGCAAAGACACCGTCACAGATACGCAGTATTTT.

This clone was counted once. The chain combines TRBV6-6 with TRBJ2-2; maybe TRBD1 (7 bases). V was clipped by 6 bases and J by 4 bases, with 15 bases between them. The CDR3 has 15 residues. The germline gives CDR1 MNHNY, CDR2 SVGAGI (reference sequence). CDR3 protein: CASRLNRGGTGELFF. DNA of the CDR3: TGTGCCAGCAGACTGAACAGGGGAGGCACCGGGGAGCTGTTTTTT.

The chain uses TRBV4-3 and TRBJ1-1; D ambiguous. This CDR3 spans 13 amino acids. The germline V and J ends were trimmed by 4 bases and 8 bases, with 14 bases remaining between them. Per the germline V gene, CDR1 is LGHNA and CDR2 is YSLEER. CDR3 sequence: CASSLTEGLEAFF. The CDR3 DNA follows: TGCGCCAGCAGCCTTACCGAGGGTCTGGAAGCTTTCTTT.

The chain couples TRBV6-2 or TRBV6-3 to TRBJ2-5; maybe TRBD1 (6 bases). V dropped 2 bases and J dropped 2 bases, with 12 bases sitting between them. Germline V gene sequence: CDR1 MNHEY, CDR2 SVGEGT. The CDR3 runs to 15 residues. The CDR3 sequence is CASSYTTGRQETQYF. CDR3 sequence (DNA): TGTGCCAGCAGTTACACGACAGGCCGGCAAGAGACCCAGTACTTC.

CDR3 protein: CASKSRDRGRNEKLFF. The DNA of the CDR3 is TGTGCCAGCAAGTCCCGGGACAGGGGGCGGAATGAAAAACTGTTTTTT. This chain links TRBV2 with TRBJ1-4; 12 bases are a match to TRBD1. The CDR3 is 16 residues long. The V segment lost 7 bases and the J segment 5 bases; nucleotides outside the gene matches: 8. Germline V gene data show CDR1 as SNHLY and CDR2 as FYNNEI. Full variable domain (missing parts from reference TRBV2 and TRBJ1-4): EPEVTQTPSHQVTQMGQEVILRCVPISNHLYFYWYRQILGQKVEFLVSFYNNEISEKSEIFDDQFSVERPDGSNFTLKIRSTKLEDSAMYFCASKSRDRGRNEKLFFGSGTQLSVL.

V gene TRBV5-1 combines with J gene TRBJ2-5; 7 bases fit TRBD1. V dropped 4 bases and J dropped 5; count of bases not matched to a gene: 5. Germline CDR1 SGHRS, CDR2 YFSETQ. The CDR3 spans 13 residues. In DNA form, the CDR3 reads TGCGCCAGCAGCCCGGGACAGATCGAGACCCAGTACTTC. Translating gives CASSPGQIETQYF.

This clone was seen only a few times. The genes are TRBV27 and TRBJ2-3; possible D gene TRBD1, 5 bases. The CDR3 totals 15 residues. The V gene lost 8 bases and the J gene lost 0 bases, with 15 bases spanning the gap. Germline CDR1 reads MNHEY; CDR2 reads SMNVEV (reference sequence). In DNA, the CDR3 is TGTGCCAGCGCTAAAGGGGCAACCAGCACAGATACGCAGTATTTT. Its protein is CASAKGATSTDTQYF.

Only a few counts were recorded for this clone. The J gene is TRBJ1-1, the V gene TRBV28; 7 nucleotides match TRBD1. J lost 0 bases, V lost 4 bases, and 5 bases had no gene match. The CDR3 spans 15 residues. The V gene's germline CDR1 is MDHEN and CDR2 SYDVKM. The CDR3 nucleotides read TGTGCCAGCAGTTCCCGCAGGGGGGTGAACACTGAAGCTTTCTTT. Amino acids: CASSSRRGVNTEAFF.

The V and J genes are TRBV5-1 and TRBJ2-3; possibly TRBD2 for D (5 bases). Germline-derived CDR1 and CDR2 are SGHRS and YFSETQ. The CDR3 has 14 amino acids. The V end lost 0 bases, the J end lost 2 bases, and 7 bases lay between the germline ends. CDR3 DNA: TGCGCCAGCAGCTTGGCCGGGGACACAGATACGCAGTATTTT. Encoded protein: CASSLAGDTDTQYF.

This chain connects TRBV11-2 to TRBJ1-5; D ambiguous. Germline loops: CDR1 SGHAT, CDR2 FQNNGV. V lost 6 bases and J lost 4, with 16 bases in between. The CDR3 is 15 residues long. Here the CDR3 DNA reads TGTGCCAGCAGTCACAAAGGGAGATTGAATCAGCCCCAGCATTTT. This codes for CASSHKGRLNQPQHF.

The chain recombines TRBV19 with TRBJ2-1; the match to TRBD2 covers 11 bases. J was trimmed by 6 bases and V by 2 bases; bases with no gene match: 3. CDR3 size: 15 residues. Germline CDR1 and CDR2: LNHDA and SQIVND (reference sequence). The CDR3 DNA reads as TGTGCCAGTAGTATACTAGCGGGAGGTGTCAATGAGCAGTTCTTC. This translates into CASSILAGGVNEQFF.

This rearrangement joins TRBV28 to TRBJ1-2, with 10 bases fitting TRBD1. The CDR3 consists of 16 residues. The V gene end was trimmed by 3 bases and the J gene end by 3 bases; junction bases not matched to a gene: 7. Germline CDR1 is MDHEN and CDR2 is SYDVKM. DNA for the CDR3: TGTGCCAGCAGTTTCCCGACCGGGACAGGGGACTATGGCTACACCTTC. This gives the protein CASSFPTGTGDYGYTF.

The J gene is TRBJ1-2, the V gene TRBV5-1, with a weak D call TRBD1 (5 bases). The V end was cut by 4 bases, the J end by 0 bases, with 16 bases between. Per germline, CDR1 SGHRS and CDR2 YFSETQ. There are 16 residues in the CDR3. CDR3 sequence (DNA): TGCGCCAGCAGCCCAAGGGAGGGGTTGTCTAACTATGGCTACACCTTC. This translates into CASSPREGLSNYGYTF. Full variable domain (outside the CDR3, taken from reference TRBV5-1 and TRBJ1-2): KAGVTQTPRYLIKTRGQQVTLSCSPISGHRSVSWYQQTPGQGLQFLFEYFSETQRNKGNFPGRFSGRQFSNSRSEMNVSTLELGDSALYLCASSPREGLSNYGYTFGSGTRLTVV.

The gene calls are TRBV18 and TRBJ2-2; the D gene is possibly TRBD1 (6 bases). The CDR3 extends over 14 amino acids. Trimming stripped 2 bases from V and 4 bases from J, with 8 bases between. Germline CDR1 KGHSH, CDR2 LQKENI. The CDR3 is CASSPGTSTGELFF. Here the CDR3 DNA reads TGTGCCAGCTCACCAGGGACATCCACCGGGGAGCTGTTTTTT. Supplemented by reference TRBV18 and TRBJ2-2, the full variable domain reads NAGVMQNPRHLVRRRGQEARLRCSPMKGHSHVYWYRQLPEEGLKFMVYLQKENIIDESGMPKERFSAEFPKEGPSILRIQQVVRGDSAAYFCASSPGTSTGELFFGEGSRLTVL.

V is TRBV5-1 and J is TRBJ1-6; D perhaps matches TRBD1 (6 bases). The CDR3 spans 15 residues. From germline, CDR1 is SGHRS and CDR2 YFSETQ. V dropped 6 bases and J dropped 8 bases, with 18 bases sitting between them. The CDR3 protein is CASTDQGLMDSPLHF. The CDR3 coding sequence is TGCGCCAGCACCGATCAGGGGTTGATGGATTCACCCCTCCACTTT.

V gene TRBV11-2 combines with J gene TRBJ1-6, with a tentative D call TRBD1 (6 bases). CDR3 size: 16 residues. Germline V lookup: CDR1 SGHAT, CDR2 FQNNGV. V lost 0 bases and J 14 bases, leaving 20 bases between the germline ends. CDR3 sequence reads: CASSLEGNRAESALHF. DNA of the CDR3: TGTGCCAGCAGCTTAGAAGGGAACAGGGCGGAGTCGGCCCTCCACTTT.

This chain uses TRBV28 with TRBJ2-3; 10 bases agree with TRBD1. Germline loops: CDR1 MDHEN, CDR2 SYDVKM. The CDR3 consists of 17 residues. Unmatched junction bases numbered 12, after V lost 5 bases and J lost 4 bases. The CDR3 is CASSPPTWDRGPDTQYF. The CDR3 bases are TGTGCCAGCAGTCCTCCGACCTGGGACAGGGGACCAGATACGCAGTATTTT.

The rearrangement links TRBV5-1 to TRBJ1-4; weak D call: TRBD1 (5 bases). The CDR3 has 14 amino acids. The ends were cut back, 3 bases at V and 8 bases at J, with 14 bases in the middle. CDR1 and CDR2 (germline): SGHRS, YFSETQ. As DNA, the CDR3 is TGCGCCAGCAGCTCGACGGCGGGGGAGGAAAAACTGTTTTTT. Protein: CASSSTAGEEKLFF.

The V and J genes are TRBV12-5 and TRBJ2-7; D possibly corresponds to TRBD1 (6 bases). CDR1 is LGHNT, CDR2 FRNRAP, per germline. V was cut by 6 bases and J by 3 bases, with 12 bases left in between. The CDR3 spans 13 residues. The CDR3: CASGPDSYYEQYF. The CDR3 coding sequence is TGTGCTAGTGGCCCGGACAGCTACTACGAGCAGTACTTC.